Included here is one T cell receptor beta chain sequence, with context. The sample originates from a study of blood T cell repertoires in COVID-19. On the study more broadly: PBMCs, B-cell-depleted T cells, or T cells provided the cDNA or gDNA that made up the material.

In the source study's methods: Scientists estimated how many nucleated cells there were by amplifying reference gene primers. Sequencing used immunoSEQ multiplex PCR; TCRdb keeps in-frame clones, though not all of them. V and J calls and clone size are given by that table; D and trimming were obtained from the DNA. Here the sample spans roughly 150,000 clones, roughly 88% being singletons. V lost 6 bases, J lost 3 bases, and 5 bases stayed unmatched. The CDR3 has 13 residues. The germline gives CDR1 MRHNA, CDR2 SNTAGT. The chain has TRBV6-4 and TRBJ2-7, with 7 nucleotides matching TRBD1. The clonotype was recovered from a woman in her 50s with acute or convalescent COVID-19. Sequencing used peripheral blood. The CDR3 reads CASSLGGGYEQYF. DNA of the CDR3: TGTGCCAGCAGCTTAGGGGGCGGCTACGAGCAGTACTTC.